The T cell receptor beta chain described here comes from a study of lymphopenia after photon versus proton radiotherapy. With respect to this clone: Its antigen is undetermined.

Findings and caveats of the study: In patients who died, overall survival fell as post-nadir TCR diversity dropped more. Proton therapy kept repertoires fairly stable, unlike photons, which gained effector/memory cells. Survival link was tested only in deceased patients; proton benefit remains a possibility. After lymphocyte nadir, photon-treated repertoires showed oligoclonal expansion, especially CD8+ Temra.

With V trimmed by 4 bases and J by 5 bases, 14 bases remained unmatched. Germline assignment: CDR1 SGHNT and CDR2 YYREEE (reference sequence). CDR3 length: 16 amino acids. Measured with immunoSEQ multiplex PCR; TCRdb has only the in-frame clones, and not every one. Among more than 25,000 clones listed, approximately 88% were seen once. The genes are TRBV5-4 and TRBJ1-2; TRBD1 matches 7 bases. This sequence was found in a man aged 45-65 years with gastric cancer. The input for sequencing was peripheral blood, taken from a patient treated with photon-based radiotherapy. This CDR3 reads CASSPGGGGGWYGYTF. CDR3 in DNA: TGTGCCAGCAGCCCCGGCGGAGGGGGCGGATGGTATGGCTACACCTTC.